The 5 T cell receptor beta chains reported below all come from one sample, sequenced in a study of technical replicates of blood from several donors (dated by TCRdb to the late 2010s). Libraries came from the immunoSEQ multiplex PCR assay. This is the immuneACCESS table as TCRdb keeps it, with only in-frame sequences that have V and J called. A part of the clones is gone; compared with another copy, unresolved V genes explain less than half, and the rest is unexplained. In all, the sample holds tens of thousands of clones, and roughly 91% of those were seen once. The ten largest clones add up to about 0.36% of the sample. The specimen was T cells isolated from PBMCs. These TCRs come from a human donor in good health. Some clones in this sample may be carry-over from other donors' samples.

The chain combines TRBV19 with TRBJ2-7; 11 bases are a match to TRBD1. After removal of 3 bases from V and 7 bases from J, the junction contained 2 bases not matched to a gene. CDR1 LNHDA and CDR2 SQIVND come from the germline V gene (reference sequence). The CDR3 loop spans 13 amino acids. The CDR3, as DNA: TGTGCCAGTAGTATGGGACAGGGGGGAGAGCAGTACTTC. It codes for CASSMGQGGEQYF.

This clone was counted between two and nine times. The chain links TRBV12-5 to TRBJ2-7, with TRBD1 identical over 8 bases. This CDR3 comprises 13 residues. Losses at the gene ends were 2 bases for V and 9 bases for J; bases not matched to a gene: 6. Germline CDR1 reads LGHNT; CDR2 reads FRNRAP. In DNA form, the CDR3 reads TGTGCTAGTGGTTTGACTGACAGGGGATGGCAGTACTTC. Translation gives CASGLTDRGWQYF.

The chain is built from TRBV30 and TRBJ2-1; 10 positions match TRBD2. This CDR3 spans 14 amino acids. Germline loops: CDR1 GTSNPN, CDR2 SVGIG (reference sequence). Trimming took 4 bases from V and 10 from J; bases not matched to a gene: 10. CDR3 bases: TGTGCCTGGACCCCTAGCGGGAGATCTTGGGAGCAGTTCTTC. Its protein is CAWTPSGRSWEQFF.

This sequence joins TRBV6-4 and TRBJ1-1; D might be TRBD1 (5 bases). This CDR3 has 15 residues. Germline V gives CDR1 MRHNA, CDR2 SNTAGT. V was clipped by 0 bases and J by 4 bases, with 12 bases between them. CDR3 residues: CASSDSGQGLTEAFF. The CDR3 nucleotides read TGTGCCAGCAGTGACTCCGGACAAGGCCTCACTGAAGCTTTCTTT.

In regard to this clone: One junction end disagrees with the germline gene, perhaps due to a read error. This rearrangement joins TRBV18 to TRBJ2-7, with 9 bases that match TRBD1. The CDR3 is made up of 14 amino acids. CDR1 and CDR2 from the germline V gene are KGHSH and LQKENI. CDR3 loop: CASSPQGASYEQYF. The CDR3 bases are TGTGCCAGCTCGCCACAGGGGGCCTCCTACGAGCAGTACTTC.